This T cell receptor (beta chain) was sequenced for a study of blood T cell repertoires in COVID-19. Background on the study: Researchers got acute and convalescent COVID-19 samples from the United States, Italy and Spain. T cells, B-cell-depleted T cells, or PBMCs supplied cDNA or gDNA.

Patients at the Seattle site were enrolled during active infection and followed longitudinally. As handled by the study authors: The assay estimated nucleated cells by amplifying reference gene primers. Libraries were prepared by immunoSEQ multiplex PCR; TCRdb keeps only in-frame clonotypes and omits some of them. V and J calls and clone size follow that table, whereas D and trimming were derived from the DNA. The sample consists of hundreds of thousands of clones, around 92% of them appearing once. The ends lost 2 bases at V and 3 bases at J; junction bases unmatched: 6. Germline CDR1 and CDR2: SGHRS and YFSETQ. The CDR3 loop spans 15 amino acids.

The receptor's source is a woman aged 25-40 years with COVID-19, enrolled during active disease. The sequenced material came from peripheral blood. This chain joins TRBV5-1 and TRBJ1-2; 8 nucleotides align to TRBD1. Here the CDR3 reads CASSLHPGGDYGYTF. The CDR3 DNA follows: TGCGCCAGCAGCTTACACCCAGGGGGCGACTATGGCTACACCTTC.